This TCR beta chain was found in a study of blood T cell repertoires in COVID-19. Overall study context: Donors in the United States, Italy and Spain gave samples during acute or convalescent COVID-19. In each case, the material was cDNA or gDNA derived from T cells, B-cell-depleted T cells, or PBMCs.

How the authors handled the data: Reference gene primer amplification gave nucleated cell count estimates. Assay used: immunoSEQ multiplex PCR; TCRdb lists only in-frame clones, some missing. The V and J calls and the clone size are those of that table, but D and trimming were determined from the DNA. This sample has approximately 73,000 clones, with approximately 86% found just once. Germline lookup yields CDR1 SGDLS and CDR2 YYNGEE. Trimming cost V 3 bases and J 6 bases; bases outside gene matches: 2. The CDR3 is 14 residues long. Sequencing was done on a sample of peripheral blood. The sequence derives from an older woman with acute or convalescent COVID-19. The V call is TRBV9, the J call TRBJ2-1, with 11 bases aligning to TRBD1. The CDR3 coding sequence is TGTGCCAGCAGCGATGGGACAGGGGGCAATGAGCAGTTCTTC. Translated: CASSDGTGGNEQFF.